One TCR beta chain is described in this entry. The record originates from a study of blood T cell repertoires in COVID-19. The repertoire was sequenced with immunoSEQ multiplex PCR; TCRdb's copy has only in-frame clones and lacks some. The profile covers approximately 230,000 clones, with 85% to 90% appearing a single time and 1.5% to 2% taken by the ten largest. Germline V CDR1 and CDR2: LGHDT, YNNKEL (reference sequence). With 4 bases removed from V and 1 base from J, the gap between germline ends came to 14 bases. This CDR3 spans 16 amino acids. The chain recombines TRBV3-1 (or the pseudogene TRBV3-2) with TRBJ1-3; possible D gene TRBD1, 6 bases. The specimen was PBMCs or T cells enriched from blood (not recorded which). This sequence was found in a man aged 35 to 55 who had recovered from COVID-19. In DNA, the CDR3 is TGTGCCAGCAGCCGGCAGGGGCCCCTTTCTGGAAACACCATATATTTT. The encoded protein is CASSRQGPLSGNTIYF.